This TCR beta chain was identified during a study of long-term antiretroviral therapy in people with HIV. This clone came up once. Its antigen is still unknown. Whole-study findings and limits: Patients on ART gained diversity, which nonetheless stayed below transplant donor controls. Clonotypes expanded prior to ART showed repertoire dominance at all sampled time points.

Participants living with HIV all received treatment in the United States. Survey-level resolution applied to immunoSEQ assay v3.0. Each sample aimed for roughly 35,000-50,000 sequenced T-cell genomes. Sequencing used immunoSEQ multiplex PCR; TCRdb keeps in-frame clones, though not all of them. This sample has tens of thousands of clones; around 88% occur once, and the top ten carry under 5.5%. V was pared by 8 bases and J by 2 bases, with 15 bases between. Germline loops: CDR1 SGHAT, CDR2 FQNNGV. The CDR3 covers 14 residues. The sample in question was unsorted PBMCs, obtained approximately 4.5 years after starting antiretroviral therapy. The V call is TRBV11-2, the J call TRBJ2-5; perhaps TRBD2 as D (5 bases). This sequence was found in a man under 40 with HIV. The CDR3, as DNA: TGTGCCAGCTCCGACTCGGGGTGGCAAGAGACCCAGTACTTC. Translation: CASSDSGWQETQYF.